Listed here are 4 T cell receptor beta chains from one sample, sequenced in a study of cytomegalovirus exposure and HLA in healthy donors. A multiplex PCR was run with 60 Vbeta primers and 13 Jbeta primers. This table comes from immunoSEQ multiplex PCR, and its TCRdb copy is limited to in-frame clones, with some not included. The table lists around 170,000 clones, around 81% of them singletons. The specimen was PBMCs. These receptors originate from a man aged 35-49 years in good health and CMV-seronegative.

Only one count was recorded for this clone. The gene calls are TRBV28 and TRBJ1-3, with 8 nucleotides matching TRBD1. This CDR3 comprises 16 residues. Per germline, CDR1 MDHEN and CDR2 SYDVKM. With V trimmed by 4 bases and J by 5 bases, 10 bases remained unmatched. The CDR3 coding sequence is TGTGCCAGCAGTTCTAGCCGGGACAGGACCCGAAACACCATATATTTT. This codes for CASSSSRDRTRNTIYF.

The V call is TRBV11-2, the J call TRBJ2-2; tentatively, D is TRBD1 (6 bases). The germline gives CDR1 SGHAT, CDR2 FQNNGV. With 1 base removed from V and 5 bases from J, the gap between germline ends came to 11 bases. This CDR3 region has 15 residues. The CDR3 nucleotides read TGTGCCAGCAGCTTAGTCAAGGGGGAGACCGGGGAGCTGTTTTTT. Protein product: CASSLVKGETGELFF. Filled out from reference TRBV11-2 and TRBJ2-2, the complete variable domain reads EAGVAQSPRYKIIEKRQSVAFWCNPISGHATLYWYQQILGQGPKLLIQFQNNGVVDDSQLPKDRFSAERLKGVDSTLKIQPAKLEDSAVYLCASSLVKGETGELFFGEGSRLTVL.

A note on this clone: The junction departs from the called germline gene at one end, perhaps through a read error. This chain's CDR3 is CSSSLQEANFEAFF. In DNA form, the CDR3 reads TGTTCCAGCAGCCTACAGGAAGCGAACTTCGAAGCTTTCTTT. V gene TRBV7-9 combines with J gene TRBJ1-1; tentatively, D is TRBD1 (5 bases). The CDR3 consists of 14 residues. The germline CDR1 and CDR2 sequences are SEHNR and FQNEAQ (reference sequence).

V usage is TRBV6-6 and J usage is TRBJ2-3; D remains ambiguous. Germline CDR1 MNHNY, CDR2 SVGAGI (reference sequence). The V end lost 6 bases, the J end lost 3 bases, and 13 bases lay between the germline ends. CDR3 length: 14 amino acids. The CDR3 sequence: CASRQRVDTDTQYF. The CDR3 region has the DNA TGTGCCAGCAGGCAACGGGTAGATACAGATACGCAGTATTTT.